This T cell receptor beta chain was sequenced during a study of blood T cell repertoires in COVID-19 (dated by TCRdb to 2020 to 2022). Study-wide context: Collaborator samples came from the United States, Italy and Spain and covered acute and convalescent phases of COVID-19. The material from the prospective study consisted of cDNA or gDNA derived from T cells, B-cell-depleted T cells, or PBMCs. The dataset comprised deeply sampled blood TCRbeta repertoires from subjects exposed to, actively infected with, or recovered from COVID-19. The repertoires were released in a freely available public database meant as a resource for research on the immune response to SARS-CoV-2. Samples came from the ongoing ImmuneRACE study (first 160 participants) plus 1,254 subjects from 6 global collaborators. Nearly every sample came with metadata listing a de-identified subject ID, COVID-19 status, age in years and sex. HLA class I and class II types, where available, came from metadata supplied by the sample provider rather than from assay-based typing.

General findings and caveats noted by the study authors: The quantity of clinical and demographic metadata differed by source and by participant and was supplied without curation.

Concerning this clone itself: The specificity of this receptor is unknown. There are no base qualities to consult, and no much larger clone falls within one base.

The immunoSEQ Assay, a bias-controlled multiplex PCR, was used to amplify TCRbeta CDR3 regions from genomic DNA. On the authors' methods: The number of nucleated cells in each sample was estimated from the amplification of reference gene primers within the assay. Sequence reads were collapsed and filtered to measure the absolute abundance of every unique TCRbeta CDR3 rearrangement. For each sample, productive Simpson clonality was calculated by taking the square root of Simpson's diversity index across productive rearrangements. TCRdb holds this immuneACCESS table with in-frame rearrangements only. Some clones are missing; in checked studies, unresolved V genes explain under half, and the rest has no known cause. V and J calls and clone size come straight from that table; D and trimming were deduced from the DNA. Recorded for this sample are a few hundred thousand clones; around nine tenths of them occurred a single time. In total, the top ten clones hold approximately 9.3% of the sample.

Participants in the prospective study were aged roughly 18 to 95 years, lived in more than 20 United States geographic areas, and enrolled through a virtual design. Cohort assignment in the prospective study relied on participant-reported clinical history from a screening survey and a study questionnaire. Recovered participants in ImmuneRACE Cohort 3 were defined by two consecutive negative NP/OP PCR tests, clearance by a healthcare professional, or resolution of symptoms. In the prospective study, whole blood, serum and a nasopharyngeal or oropharyngeal swab were collected from each participant by mobile phlebotomists. Additional blood draws and questionnaires over an approximately 2-month period could optionally be provided by prospective study participants. Before DNA extraction, prospective study blood samples were shipped either frozen or at room temperature. CDR1 and CDR2, per the germline V gene (reference sequence), are SEHNR and FQNEAQ. V loses 4 bases, J loses 3 bases, and the germline ends lie 15 bases apart. Including cysteine and phenylalanine, the CDR3 has 15 amino acids. Solely the CDR3 DNA is kept, with 45 bases framed from the first base.

This chain joins TRBV7-9 to TRBJ1-2; the D gene is perhaps TRBD1, from 6 matching bases. This receptor was taken from a woman aged 45-60 years who had recovered from COVID-19. The sample consisted of PBMCs or T cells enriched from blood (not recorded which). CDR3 region: CASSSSDSGYYGYTF. The nucleotides read TGTGCCAGCAGCTCTTCGGACAGTGGATACTATGGCTACACCTTC.